Following are 19 T cell receptor beta chains from one sample sequenced in a study of beta chain features in type 1 diabetes. Reverse transcribing all isolated RNA meant expressed TCRB transcripts were sequenced. Assay: immunoSEQ multiplex PCR; the TCRdb copy retains only in-frame clones and omits some. There are about 360,000 clones in the sample; 10% to 15% occur only once, and more than 0.015% lies in the top ten. The specimen sequenced was naive CD4+ T cells from blood. The receptors derive from a man between 18 and 35 years old in good health.

The gene calls are TRBV9 and TRBJ1-2; D is ambiguous. The CDR3 is made up of 16 amino acids. V gave up 0 bases and J gave up 4 bases, with 16 bases separating them. Germline V gene lookup returns CDR1 SGDLS and CDR2 YYNGEE. CDR3 sequence (DNA): TGTGCCAGCAGCGTAGCCCCCGGTCCGGGATCCTATGGCTACACCTTC. Translating it yields CASSVAPGPGSYGYTF.

This clone was seen only a few times. V is TRBV19 and J is TRBJ2-4; possibly TRBD2 for D (6 bases). Trimming took off 1 base at V and 0 bases at J, with 7 bases between the two ends. CDR3 size: 15 residues. Germline CDR1 and CDR2: LNHDA and SQIVND (reference sequence). CDR3 sequence: CASSIGGIAKNIQYF. The CDR3 DNA is TGTGCCAGTAGTATAGGCGGGATAGCCAAAAACATTCAGTACTTC.

V is TRBV4-1 and J is TRBJ2-3; TRBD1 matches 8 bases. The germline V gene has CDR1 MGHRA and CDR2 YSYEKL. The ends lost 3 bases at V and 5 bases at J; junction bases unmatched: 10. CDR3 size: 16 residues. CDR3 bases: TGCGCCAGCAGCCACCCAGGACAGGGAAAGGTAGATACGCAGTATTTT. This encodes CASSHPGQGKVDTQYF.

This clone was detected a few times. This chain links TRBV28 with TRBJ2-2; possibly TRBD1 for D (6 bases). Germline V gene lookup returns CDR1 MDHEN and CDR2 SYDVKM. The CDR3 consists of 15 residues. Deletions cut 6 bases from V and 1 base from J, with 12 bases between. CDR3 nucleotides: TGTGCCAGCAGCCTGGGACAATTGAACACCGGGGAGCTGTTTTTT. This codes for CASSLGQLNTGELFF.

This clone has only a few counts. CDR3 nucleotides: TGTGCCAGCAGCAGGGAGACAGGGGGCTATGGCTACACCTTC. This codes for CASSRETGGYGYTF. This chain connects TRBV7-9 to TRBJ1-2, with 9 bases that match TRBD1. This CDR3 spans 14 amino acids. V was clipped by 5 bases and J by 4 bases; unmatched bases: 5. Germline CDR1 and CDR2: SEHNR and FQNEAQ (reference sequence).

This clone was seen only a few times. The CDR3 sequence is CATSRDRGPEKLFF. DNA for the CDR3: TGTGCCACCAGCAGGGACAGGGGGCCCGAAAAACTGTTTTTT. The chain joins TRBV15 to TRBJ1-4; 11 bases are a match to TRBD1. V gave up 3 bases and J gave up 8 bases; unmatched junction bases: 2. There are 14 residues in the CDR3. Per the germline V gene, CDR1 is LNHNV and CDR2 is YYDKDF (reference sequence).

The genes are TRBV28 and TRBJ2-1, with 10 bases identical to TRBD2. The length of the CDR3 is 16 residues. CDR1 is MDHEN and CDR2 is SYDVKM in the germline V gene. J was trimmed by 7 bases and V by 4 bases; bases with no gene match: 10. The CDR3 here is CASSSPLAGGYNEQFF. The CDR3 DNA reads as TGTGCCAGCAGTTCTCCATTAGCGGGAGGTTATAATGAGCAGTTCTTC. The complete variable domain, with remaining parts taken from reference TRBV28 and TRBJ2-1, reads DVKVTQSSRYLVKRTGEKVFLECVQDMDHENMFWYRQDPGLGLRLIYFSYDVKMKEKGDIPEGYSVSREKKERFSLILESASTNQTSMYLCASSSPLAGGYNEQFFGPGTRLTVL.

In its sample, this clone was seen a few times. V usage is TRBV29-1 and J usage is TRBJ2-2; 11 nucleotides line up with TRBD1. The CDR3 has 13 residues. CDR1 is SQVTM, CDR2 ANQGSEA, per germline. V trimming: 6 bases; J trimming: 6 bases; junction bases outside the gene matches: 3. The CDR3 sequence is CSVKGQGAGELFF. The CDR3 nucleotides read TGCAGCGTCAAGGGACAGGGGGCCGGGGAGCTGTTTTTT.

This clone has only a few counts. The gene calls are TRBV5-4 and TRBJ1-2; D possibly corresponds to TRBD1 (5 bases). V was shortened by 0 bases and J by 3 bases, with 12 bases between the two germline ends. The CDR3 loop spans 15 amino acids. Germline assignment: CDR1 SGHNT and CDR2 YYREEE (reference sequence). The CDR3 spells CASSLGGDGYYGYTF. Here the CDR3 DNA reads TGTGCCAGCAGCTTGGGGGGGGACGGATACTATGGCTACACCTTC.

This clone was counted only a few times. The chain joins TRBV11-3 to TRBJ2-7; 7 bases align to TRBD2. This CDR3 comprises 13 residues. In germline, CDR1 is SGHNT, CDR2 YENEEA. The V and J ends lost 5 bases and 8 bases, in that order; junction bases with no gene match: 9. DNA of the CDR3: TGTGCCAGCAGCCCCATCGAGGGAGGGAAGCAGTACTTC. Translated, it gives CASSPIEGGKQYF.

This sequence joins TRBV15 and TRBJ1-5; D ambiguous. Germline assignment: CDR1 LNHNV and CDR2 YYDKDF (reference sequence). Deletions cut 5 bases from V and 0 bases from J, with 17 bases between. This CDR3 has 17 residues. CDR3 in amino acids: CATSLKNSANSNQPQHF. Written as DNA, the CDR3 is TGTGCCACCAGCCTCAAAAACAGTGCTAATAGCAATCAGCCCCAGCATTTT.

The chain's CDR3 is CASSPYTDTQYF. The CDR3 DNA is TGTGCCAGCAGCCCGTACACAGATACGCAGTATTTT. This chain joins TRBV7-2 and TRBJ2-3; D gene ambiguous. The ends were cut back, 5 bases at V and 2 bases at J, with 5 bases in the middle. In germline, CDR1 is SGHTA, CDR2 FQGNSA. The CDR3 is made up of 12 amino acids.

This clone was counted only a few times. The chain employs TRBV18 and TRBJ1-2, with 12 bases that match TRBD1. J gave up 6 bases and V 1 base, and 6 bases lay outside the gene matches. In germline, CDR1 is KGHSH, CDR2 LQKENI. CDR3 length equals 16 residues. The CDR3 DNA reads TGTGCCAGCTCACCACAGGGACAGGGGGCGATCGATGGCTACACCTTC. Translation gives CASSPQGQGAIDGYTF.

There are a few counts of this clone. The chain carries TRBV5-1 and TRBJ1-5; tentatively, D is TRBD1 (5 bases). Germline CDR1 is SGHRS and CDR2 is YFSETQ. CDR3 size: 14 residues. Trimming cost V 4 bases and J 5 bases, with 13 bases left between them. The CDR3: CASSRGGRDQPQHF. The CDR3 region has the DNA TGCGCCAGCAGCCGGGGGGGGAGGGATCAGCCCCAGCATTTT.

J is TRBJ2-7 and V is TRBV19; TRBD1 is a possible D gene (6 bases). The CDR3 spans 14 residues. Per germline, CDR1 LNHDA and CDR2 SQIVND (reference sequence). The germline V and J ends were trimmed by 5 bases and 2 bases, with 13 bases remaining between them. The CDR3 loop is CASSSSRGPYEQYF. CDR3 sequence (DNA): TGTGCCAGTAGTTCCAGCAGGGGTCCCTACGAGCAGTACTTC.

A few counts support this clone. The chain uses TRBV4-3 and TRBJ2-7; D may be TRBD2 (6 bases). Trimming shortened V by 0 bases and J by 3 bases, and 18 bases separated the two germline ends. Germline assignment: CDR1 LGHNA and CDR2 YSLEER. The CDR3 has 17 residues. Written as DNA, the CDR3 is TGCGCCAGCAGCCAAGATATGGAGGGATGGGTAAACTACGAGCAGTACTTC. Translation gives CASSQDMEGWVNYEQYF.

This clone has more than one count but fewer than ten. The V call is TRBV7-8, the J call TRBJ2-7; TRBD2 is a possible D gene (5 bases). CDR3 length: 13 residues. CDR1 is SGHVS, CDR2 FQNEAQ, per germline. Trimming stripped 10 bases from V and 0 bases from J, with 13 bases between. CDR3 amino acids: CATTKGASYEQYF. CDR3 DNA: TGTGCCACCACCAAGGGAGCCTCCTACGAGCAGTACTTC.

The V gene is TRBV7-9, the J gene TRBJ2-7; 7 bases are shared with TRBD1. The CDR3 has 17 residues. The germline CDR1 and CDR2 sequences are SEHNR and FQNEAQ (reference sequence). V lost 0 bases to trimming and J lost 2 bases; unmatched junction nucleotides: 10. The DNA for the CDR3 is TGTGCCAGCAGCTTAGCCATCGGACAGGCGATTCCCTACGAGCAGTACTTC. As protein: CASSLAIGQAIPYEQYF. Filled out from reference TRBV7-9 and TRBJ2-7, the complete variable domain reads DTGVSQNPRHKITKRGQNVTFRCDPISEHNRLYWYRQTLGQGPEFLTYFQNEAQLEKSRLLSDRFSAERPKGSFSTLEIQRTEQGDSAMYLCASSLAIGQAIPYEQYFGPGTRLTVT.

In this sample, this clone turned up many times. The rearrangement links TRBV7-9 to TRBJ2-2, with D possibly being TRBD1 (6 bases). Deletions cut 5 bases from V and 4 bases from J, with 11 bases between. CDR3 length: 14 residues. Germline lookup yields CDR1 SEHNR and CDR2 FQNEAQ (reference sequence). The DNA for the CDR3 is TGTGCCAGCAGCCTAACAGGGACCACCGGGGAGCTGTTTTTT. Protein product: CASSLTGTTGELFF.